This TCR beta chain comes out of a study of blood T cell repertoires in COVID-19. Study-level information: Two negative PCRs, clearance, or symptom resolution were required of recovered Cohort 3 donors.

V lost 3 bases and J lost 2; bases outside the gene matches: 2. The germline V gene has CDR1 KGHSH and CDR2 LQKENI. The CDR3 spans 15 residues. Original analysis: From reference gene primer amplification, estimates of nucleated cell counts were derived. The repertoire was sequenced with immunoSEQ multiplex PCR; TCRdb's copy has only in-frame clones and lacks some. V, J and clone size derive from that table, while D and trimming were established from the DNA sequence. The sample holds around 300,000 clones, around nine tenths seen once. The rearrangement links TRBV18 to TRBJ2-7, with 12 bases fitting TRBD1. The sample was PBMCs or T cells enriched from blood (not recorded which). The source is a woman aged 60-75 years in a cohort exposed to, infected with or recovered from COVID-19 (not recorded which). The CDR3 DNA is TGTGCCAGCTCACCGGGACAGGGGGCTCCCTACGAGCAGTACTTC. It translates to CASSPGQGAPYEQYF.